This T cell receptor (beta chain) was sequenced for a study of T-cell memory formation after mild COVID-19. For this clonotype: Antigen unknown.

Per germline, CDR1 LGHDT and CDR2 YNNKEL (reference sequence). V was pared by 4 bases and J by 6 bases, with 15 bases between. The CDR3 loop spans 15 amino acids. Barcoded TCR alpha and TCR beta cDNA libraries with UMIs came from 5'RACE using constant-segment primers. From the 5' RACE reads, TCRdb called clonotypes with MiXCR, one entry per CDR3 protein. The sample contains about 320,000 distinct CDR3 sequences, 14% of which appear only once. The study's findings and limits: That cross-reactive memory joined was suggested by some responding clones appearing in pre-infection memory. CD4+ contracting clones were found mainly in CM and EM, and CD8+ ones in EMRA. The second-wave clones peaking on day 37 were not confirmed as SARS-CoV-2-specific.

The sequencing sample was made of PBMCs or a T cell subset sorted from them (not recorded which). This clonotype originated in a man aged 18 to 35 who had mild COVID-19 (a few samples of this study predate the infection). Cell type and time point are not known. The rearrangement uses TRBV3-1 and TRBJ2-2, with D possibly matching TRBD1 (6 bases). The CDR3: CASSLTGARAGELFF. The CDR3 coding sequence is TGTGCCAGCAGCCTGACAGGAGCTCGGGCCGGGGAGCTGTTTTTT. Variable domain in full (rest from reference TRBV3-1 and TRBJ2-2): DTAVSQTPKYLVTQMGNDKSIKCEQNLGHDTMYWYKQDSKKFLKIMFSYNNKELIINETVPNRFSPKSPDKAHLNLHINSLELGDSAVYFCASSLTGARAGELFFGEGSRLTVL.